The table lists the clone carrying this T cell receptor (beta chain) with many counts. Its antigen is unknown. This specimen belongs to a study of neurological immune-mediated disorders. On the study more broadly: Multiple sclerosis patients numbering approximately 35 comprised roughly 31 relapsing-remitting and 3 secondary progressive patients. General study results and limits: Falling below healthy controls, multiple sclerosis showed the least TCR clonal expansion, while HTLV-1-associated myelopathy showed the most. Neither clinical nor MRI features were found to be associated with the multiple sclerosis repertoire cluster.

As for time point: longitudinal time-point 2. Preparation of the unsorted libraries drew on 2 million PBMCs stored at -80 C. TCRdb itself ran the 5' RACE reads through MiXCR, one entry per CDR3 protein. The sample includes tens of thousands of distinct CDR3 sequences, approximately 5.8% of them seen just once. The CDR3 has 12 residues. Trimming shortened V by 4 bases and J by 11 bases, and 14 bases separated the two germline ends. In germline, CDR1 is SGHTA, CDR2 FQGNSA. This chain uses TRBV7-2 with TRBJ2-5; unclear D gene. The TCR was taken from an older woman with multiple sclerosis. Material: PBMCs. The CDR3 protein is CASSSRPVFQYF. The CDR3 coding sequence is TGTGCCAGCAGCTCAAGACCGGTGTTTCAGTACTTC.